Listed here are 31 T cell receptor beta chains from one sample, sequenced in a study of T-cell reconstitution after alpha-beta-depleted transplantation in children. Molecular barcoding with unique molecular identifiers was used for the TCRbeta library. TCRdb independently ran MiXCR on the PCR reads; one entry per CDR3 protein. The sample holds a few hundred thousand distinct CDR3 sequences, approximately 9.7% seen once. The source was PBMCs from the stem cell graft donor, collected from the stem cell graft. These receptors originate from a human donor who donated a stem cell graft to a child with SCID.

This clonotype was seen at least ten times. The chain links TRBV5-1 to TRBJ1-2, with a weak D call TRBD1 (5 bases). The germline gives CDR1 SGHRS, CDR2 YFSETQ. The CDR3 sequence is 13 residues long. The V gene lost 4 bases and the J gene lost 3 bases, with 10 bases spanning the gap. CDR3 sequence: CASSTDSYYGYTF. As DNA, the CDR3 is TGCGCCAGCAGCACCGACAGTTACTATGGCTACACCTTC.

At least ten counts were recorded for this clonotype. The J gene is TRBJ1-2, the V gene TRBV5-6, with D tentatively TRBD1 (5 bases). Between the trimmed V and J ends, which lost 4 bases and 4 bases, there was a span of 14 bases. Germline V gene data show CDR1 as SGHDT and CDR2 as YYEEEE. This CDR3 has 14 residues. CDR3 bases: TGTGCCAGCAGCCCTGGGGCAGGGCCCTATGGCTACACCTTC. This codes for CASSPGAGPYGYTF.

This clonotype was seen repeatedly, ten times or more. V usage is TRBV29-1 and J usage is TRBJ1-2; possibly TRBD1 for D (5 bases). V lost 2 bases, J lost 8 bases, and 18 bases lay in between. The CDR3 totals 14 residues. Germline lookup yields CDR1 SQVTM and CDR2 ANQGSEA. CDR3 in DNA: TGCAGCGTTGAAAGGGGCAGCCGCTTTGGCGGCTACACCTTC. Protein product: CSVERGSRFGGYTF.

The rearrangement uses TRBV20-1 and TRBJ2-7; D is unclear. With 0 bases removed from V and 6 bases from J, the gap between germline ends came to 9 bases. CDR3 length: 12 amino acids. The V gene's germline CDR1 is DFQATT and CDR2 SNEGSKA (reference sequence). The chain's CDR3 is CSARDSRTEQYF. DNA for the CDR3: TGCAGTGCTAGAGATAGTCGGACCGAGCAGTACTTC.

This chain links TRBV6-1 with TRBJ2-2, with 8 bases lining up with TRBD1. Unmatched junction bases numbered 4, after V lost 6 bases and J lost 1 base. The germline V gene encodes CDR1 MNHNS and CDR2 SASEGT. This CDR3 has 15 amino acids. CDR3 in amino acids: CASRGQVQNTGELFF. The CDR3 DNA reads TGTGCCAGCAGGGGACAGGTTCAGAACACCGGGGAGCTGTTTTTT.

This clonotype was recorded many times. J is TRBJ2-1 and V is TRBV6-5; no definite D call. CDR3 length equals 14 residues. The germline V and J ends were trimmed by 4 bases and 10 bases, with 17 bases remaining between them. Germline CDR1 reads MNHEY; CDR2 reads SVGAGI. The chain's CDR3 is CASSSPRAGAEQFF. The CDR3 nucleotides are TGTGCCAGCAGTTCACCCCGGGCTGGCGCAGAGCAGTTCTTC.

This clonotype was counted at least ten times. The genes are TRBV5-1 and TRBJ1-1; perhaps TRBD1 as D (5 bases). From germline, CDR1 is SGHRS and CDR2 YFSETQ. V was pared by 0 bases and J by 5 bases, with 8 bases between. This CDR3 is 13 amino acids long. The CDR3 DNA reads TGCGCCAGCAGCTTGGGCAGGGAAACTGAAGCTTTCTTT. Amino acids: CASSLGRETEAFF.

The chain recombines TRBV7-4 with TRBJ1-5; 9 nucleotides agree with TRBD1. The germline CDR1 and CDR2 sequences are SGHVT and SQSDAQ. CDR3 length: 16 amino acids. V was clipped by 3 bases and J by 7 bases; unmatched bases: 10. CDR3 in DNA: TGTGCCAGCAGCTTGCCGGGACAGGGTACCTGCCAGCCCCAGCATTTT. This gives the protein CASSLPGQGTCQPQHF.

This clonotype was observed at least ten times. The chain is built from TRBV7-2 and TRBJ2-5; D is perhaps TRBD2 (6 bases). Germline lookup yields CDR1 SGHTA and CDR2 FQGNSA. With 10 bases removed from V and 4 bases from J, the gap between germline ends came to 16 bases. This CDR3 region has 13 residues. DNA of the CDR3: TGTGCCATCCGGATCGTGGGAGGAGAGACCCAGTACTTC. Protein: CAIRIVGGETQYF.

This clonotype showed up many times. This chain connects TRBV7-2 to TRBJ2-3, with unresolved D. V lost 5 bases to trimming and J lost 1 base, with 16 bases between them. Germline CDR1 and CDR2: SGHTA and FQGNSA. The CDR3 has 16 residues. CDR3 nucleotide sequence: TGTGCCAGCAGCGTCGACTTAAACCTGGGCACAGATACGCAGTATTTT. This encodes CASSVDLNLGTDTQYF.

This clonotype came up many times. The chain is built from TRBV5-6 and TRBJ2-4; D might be TRBD1 or TRBD2, each matching 5 bases. The V end was cut by 6 bases, the J end by 0 bases, with 13 bases between. Germline-derived CDR1 and CDR2 are SGHDT and YYEEEE. The CDR3 has 15 amino acids. CDR3 loop: CASTLGVIAKNIQYF. The CDR3 nucleotides read TGTGCCAGCACCCTGGGGGTGATAGCCAAAAACATTCAGTACTTC. Together with reference TRBV5-6 and TRBJ2-4, the CDR3 gives the full variable domain: DAGVTQSPTHLIKTRGQQVTLRCSPKSGHDTVSWYQQALGQGPQFIFQYYEEEERQRGNFPDRFSGHQFPNYSSELNVNALLLGDSALYLCASTLGVIAKNIQYFGAGTRLSVL.

This clonotype was counted ten times or more. V gene TRBV5-1 combines with J gene TRBJ2-2; the match to TRBD1 covers 7 bases. Germline lookup yields CDR1 SGHRS and CDR2 YFSETQ. The length of the CDR3 is 15 residues. With 3 bases clipped from V and 4 bases from J, the junction kept 6 bases outside the gene matches. CDR3 loop: CASSWRSGGTGELFF. Written as DNA, the CDR3 is TGCGCCAGCAGCTGGAGGTCAGGGGGCACCGGGGAGCTGTTTTTT. Variable domain in full (rest from reference TRBV5-1 and TRBJ2-2): KAGVTQTPRYLIKTRGQQVTLSCSPISGHRSVSWYQQTPGQGLQFLFEYFSETQRNKGNFPGRFSGRQFSNSRSEMNVSTLELGDSALYLCASSWRSGGTGELFFGEGSRLTVL.

Many counts were recorded for this clonotype. The chain uses TRBV12-3 or TRBV12-4 and TRBJ2-3; 7 bases align to TRBD1. J gave up 0 bases and V 3 bases, and 3 bases lay outside the gene matches. The CDR3 is 15 residues long. The CDR3 is CASSFTGVSTDTQYF. Written as DNA, the CDR3 is TGTGCCAGCAGTTTCACAGGGGTTAGCACAGATACGCAGTATTTT.

This clonotype was recorded many times. The chain uses TRBV7-2 and TRBJ2-1, with no clear D. The CDR3 is made up of 15 amino acids. CDR1 and CDR2 (germline): SGHTA, FQGNSA. Trimming left V 0 bases short and J 7 bases short, with 13 bases between. As DNA, the CDR3 is TGTGCCAGCAGCTTAGCGGGCCCCCGGGTGAATGAGCAGTTCTTC. Its protein is CASSLAGPRVNEQFF.

This clonotype came up many times. The chain uses TRBV5-1 and TRBJ1-1; D unclear. The CDR3 is made up of 13 amino acids. The V gene's germline CDR1 is SGHRS and CDR2 YFSETQ. V lost 2 bases and J 4 bases, leaving 9 bases between the germline ends. The CDR3 region has the DNA TGCGCCAGCAGCTTTGGGTTGGGCACTGAAGCTTTCTTT. Its translation is CASSFGLGTEAFF.

At least ten counts were recorded for this clonotype. The chain links TRBV12-3 or TRBV12-4 to TRBJ2-5, with D possibly being TRBD1 (6 bases). Trimming removed 6 bases from V and 7 bases from J, with 18 bases in between. There are 14 residues in the CDR3. The CDR3 DNA reads TGTGCCAGCAGCCGGCGGAACAGGGTCGGGACCCAGTACTTC. Amino acid sequence: CASSRRNRVGTQYF.

At least ten counts were recorded for this clonotype. The J gene is TRBJ1-1, the V gene TRBV6-5, with D tentatively TRBD1 (5 bases). V lost 3 bases and J lost 0, with 14 bases in between. The CDR3 has 16 residues. Germline values: CDR1 MNHEY, CDR2 SVGAGI. The CDR3 nucleotides read TGTGCCAGCAGTTATGGGTGGGGGGGAATGAACACTGAAGCTTTCTTT. As protein: CASSYGWGGMNTEAFF.

This chain links TRBV20-1 with TRBJ1-4; tentative D call: TRBD1 (5 bases). Per the germline V gene, CDR1 is DFQATT and CDR2 is SNEGSKA (reference sequence). With 6 bases removed from V and 8 bases from J, the gap between germline ends came to 16 bases. The CDR3 is 13 amino acids. CDR3 region: CSAPHGGEEKLFF. The CDR3 DNA follows: TGCAGTGCCCCGCACGGGGGGGAGGAAAAACTGTTTTTT.

At least ten counts were recorded for this clonotype. CDR3: CASSFVRGETQYF. CDR3 coding DNA: TGTGCCAGCAGTTTCGTAAGAGGGGAGACCCAGTACTTC. The chain joins TRBV28 to TRBJ2-5; D might be TRBD2 (5 bases). This CDR3 is 13 amino acids long. Trimming took 3 bases from V and 5 from J, leaving 10 bases between them. Germline CDR1 MDHEN, CDR2 SYDVKM.

This clonotype has ten or more counts. The rearrangement links TRBV5-1 to TRBJ2-1, with D possibly being TRBD2 (7 bases). Germline V gene lookup returns CDR1 SGHRS and CDR2 YFSETQ. Trimming removed 4 bases at V and 8 bases at J, with 19 bases between. CDR3 length equals 15 residues. Here the CDR3 reads CASSHQGGDIYEQFF. CDR3 DNA: TGCGCCAGCAGCCACCAGGGAGGGGACATCTATGAGCAGTTCTTC.

Many counts were recorded for this clonotype. V gene TRBV4-1 combines with J gene TRBJ1-5; 8 bases fit TRBD1. V gave up 4 bases and J gave up 5 bases; unmatched junction bases: 10. The CDR3 has 16 amino acids. CDR1 and CDR2 (germline): MGHRA, YSYEKL. The CDR3 sequence is CASSLVFGTGDQPQHF. The CDR3 DNA is TGCGCCAGCAGCCTCGTGTTCGGGACAGGCGATCAGCCCCAGCATTTT.

In its sample, this clonotype was seen many times. The V and J genes are TRBV20-1 and TRBJ2-5; 11 bases are a match to TRBD2. V dropped 3 bases and J dropped 5; count of bases not matched to a gene: 14. Germline V gene sequence: CDR1 DFQATT, CDR2 SNEGSKA (reference sequence). The CDR3 contains 17 residues. CDR3: CSASILAGDLGSETQYF. The CDR3 region has the DNA TGCAGTGCTAGTATACTAGCGGGGGACCTCGGGAGCGAGACCCAGTACTTC.

This clonotype was seen a few times. The V and J genes are TRBV24-1 and TRBJ2-3, with a weak D call TRBD1 (6 bases). The V end was cut by 9 bases, the J end by 4 bases, with 13 bases between. The CDR3 length is 13 residues. Per the germline V gene, CDR1 is KGHDR and CDR2 is SFDVKD. The CDR3 loop reads CATSQGLPDTQYF. The CDR3 coding sequence is TGTGCCACCTCCCAGGGGCTCCCAGATACGCAGTATTTT.

This clonotype was recorded many times. J is TRBJ1-5 and V is TRBV5-1, with a possible D match to TRBD1 (6 bases). Between the trimmed V and J ends, which lost 0 bases and 3 bases, there was a span of 10 bases. CDR3 length equals 15 residues. Germline values: CDR1 SGHRS, CDR2 YFSETQ. The chain's CDR3 is CASSLEPGANQPQHF. DNA of the CDR3: TGCGCCAGCAGCTTGGAACCGGGGGCCAATCAGCCCCAGCATTTT.

This clonotype occurred many times. The gene calls are TRBV7-9 and TRBJ2-5; TRBD1 or TRBD2 may be the D gene (5 bases each). Germline loops: CDR1 SEHNR, CDR2 FQNEAQ (reference sequence). The CDR3 sequence is 15 residues long. Between the trimmed V and J ends, which lost 5 bases and 0 bases, there was a span of 13 bases. DNA for the CDR3: TGTGCCAGCAGCCCCCAGTGGGGGTACCAAGAGACCCAGTACTTC. This translates into CASSPQWGYQETQYF.

This clonotype was observed many times. The gene calls are TRBV5-6 and TRBJ1-5; the D gene is possibly TRBD1 (6 bases). With 1 base removed from V and 9 bases from J, the gap between germline ends came to 11 bases. The CDR3 sequence is 13 residues long. CDR1 is SGHDT and CDR2 is YYEEEE in the germline V gene. Here the CDR3 reads CASSLMGARPQHF. CDR3 DNA sequence: TGTGCCAGCAGCTTGATGGGGGCGCGGCCCCAGCATTTT.

This clonotype was detected many times. The chain is built from TRBV29-1 and TRBJ2-7; unclear D gene. V was pared by 0 bases and J by 3 bases, with 9 bases between. Looked up from germline, CDR1 is SQVTM and CDR2 is ANQGSEA. The CDR3 spans 13 residues. This chain's CDR3 is CSVEEARGYEQYF. The CDR3 coding sequence is TGCAGCGTTGAAGAGGCGAGAGGCTACGAGCAGTACTTC.

This clonotype showed up many times. V is TRBV29-1 and J is TRBJ2-7; perhaps TRBD2 as D (6 bases). The CDR3 is 12 amino acids. The ends were cut back, 7 bases at V and 6 bases at J, with 16 bases in the middle. The germline V gene encodes CDR1 SQVTM and CDR2 ANQGSEA. The CDR3: CSASVRGSEQYF. The CDR3 DNA reads TGCAGCGCTTCGGTCCGGGGGAGCGAGCAGTACTTC.

This clonotype was detected many times. The rearrangement links TRBV12-3 or TRBV12-4 to TRBJ1-1, with TRBD1 as a possible D gene (6 bases). V was shortened by 6 bases and J by 5 bases, with 16 bases between the two germline ends. The CDR3 is 14 residues long. The CDR3 DNA is TGTGCCAGCAGCCATTCACAGGGTGGTACTGAAGCTTTCTTT. Translating it yields CASSHSQGGTEAFF.

The sample holds many counts of this clonotype. The chain joins TRBV20-1 to TRBJ2-5; the match to TRBD2 covers 9 bases. The germline V gene encodes CDR1 DFQATT and CDR2 SNEGSKA (reference sequence). V lost 1 base to trimming and J lost 2 bases; unmatched junction nucleotides: 2. The CDR3 runs to 14 residues. The CDR3: CSARVAGGQETQYF. Written as DNA, the CDR3 is TGCAGTGCTAGAGTGGCGGGGGGGCAAGAGACCCAGTACTTC.

This clonotype occurred a few times. The rearrangement uses TRBV6-5 and TRBJ2-2; 7 positions agree with TRBD1. J was trimmed by 7 bases and V by 5 bases; bases with no gene match: 1. There are 12 residues in the CDR3. CDR1 MNHEY and CDR2 SVGAGI come from the germline V gene. The CDR3 DNA reads as TGTGCCAGCAGTCGGGACAGCGGGGAGCTGTTTTTT. Its protein is CASSRDSGELFF.